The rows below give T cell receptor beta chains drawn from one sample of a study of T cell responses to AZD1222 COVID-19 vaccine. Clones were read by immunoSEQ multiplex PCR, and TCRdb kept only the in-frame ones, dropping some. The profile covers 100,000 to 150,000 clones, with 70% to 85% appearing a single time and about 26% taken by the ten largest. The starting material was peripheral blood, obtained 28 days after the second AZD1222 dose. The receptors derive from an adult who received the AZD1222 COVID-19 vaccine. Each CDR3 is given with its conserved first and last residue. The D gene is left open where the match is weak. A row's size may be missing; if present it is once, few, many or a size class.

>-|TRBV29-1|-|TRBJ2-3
CSVESRGTSDTQYF
TGCAGCGTTGAATCCAGAGGCACGTCAGATACGCAGTATTTT
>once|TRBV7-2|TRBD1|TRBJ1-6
CASSLEQGKGSPLHF
TGTGCCAGCAGCTTGGAACAGGGGAAGGGTTCACCCCTCCACTTT
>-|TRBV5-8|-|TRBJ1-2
CASSLGGLYGYTF
TGTGCCAGCAGCTTGGGCGGTTTGTATGGCTACACCTTC
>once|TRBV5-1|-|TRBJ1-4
CASSLLGMGYEKLFF
TGCGCCAGCAGCTTGCTAGGGATGGGGTATGAAAAACTGTTTTTT
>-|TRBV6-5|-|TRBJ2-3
CASSYSTTSTDTQYF
TGTGCCAGCAGTTACTCGACTACAAGCACAGATACGCAGTATTTT
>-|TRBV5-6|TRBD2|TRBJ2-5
CASSSGLAGGSETQYF
TGTGCCAGCAGCTCGGGACTAGCGGGGGGATCAGAGACCCAGTACTTC
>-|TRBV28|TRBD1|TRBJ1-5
CASSHRESGGQPQHF
TGTGCCAGCAGTCACCGGGAATCAGGGGGCCAGCCCCAGCATTTT
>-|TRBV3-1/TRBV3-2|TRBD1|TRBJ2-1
CASSLGQGSFNEQFF
TGTGCCAGCAGCCTGGGACAGGGATCTTTCAATGAGCAGTTCTTC
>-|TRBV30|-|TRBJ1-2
CAWSVTLGYGYTF
TGTGCCTGGAGTGTAACTCTCGGATATGGCTACACCTTC
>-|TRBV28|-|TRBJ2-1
CASRQVPGHYNEQFF
TGTGCCAGCAGACAGGTCCCGGGACATTACAATGAGCAGTTCTTC
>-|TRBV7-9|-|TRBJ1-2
CASSEISYYGYTF
TGTGCCAGCAGCGAGATCAGCTACTATGGCTACACCTTC
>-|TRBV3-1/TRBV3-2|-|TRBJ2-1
CASSRGQTYNEQFF
TGTGCCAGCAGCCGAGGACAGACTTACAATGAGCAGTTCTTC
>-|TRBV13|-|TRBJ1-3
CASSLSISGNTIYF
TGTGCCAGCAGCTTAAGTATTTCTGGAAACACCATATATTTT
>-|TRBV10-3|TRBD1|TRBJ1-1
CAIGRGRTEAFF
TGTGCCATCGGCAGGGGGCGAACTGAAGCTTTCTTT
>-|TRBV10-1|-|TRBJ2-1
CATSGRGIPQGEQFF
TGCGCCACCAGCGGACGAGGGATCCCCCAAGGTGAGCAGTTCTTC
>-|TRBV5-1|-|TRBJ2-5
CASSDQAGEVTQYF
TGCGCCAGCAGCGACCAGGCAGGGGAGGTGACCCAGTACTTC
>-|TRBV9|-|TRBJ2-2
CASSVVEGGINTGELFF
TGTGCCAGCAGCGTAGTAGAGGGGGGAATTAACACCGGGGAGCTGTTTTTT
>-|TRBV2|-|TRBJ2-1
CASSEFGAAAYNEQFF
TGTGCCAGCAGTGAATTTGGGGCAGCCGCCTACAATGAGCAGTTCTTC
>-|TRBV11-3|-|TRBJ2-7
CATNGWAAYEQYF
TGTGCCACCAATGGGTGGGCGGCGTACGAGCAGTACTTC
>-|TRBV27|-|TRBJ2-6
CASTSGANVLTF
TGTGCCAGCACCAGCGGAGCCAACGTCCTGACTTTC
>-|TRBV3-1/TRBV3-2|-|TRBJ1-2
CASSPRGWRVGCYGYTF
TGTGCCAGCAGCCCAAGAGGATGGCGAGTAGGGTGCTATGGCTACACCTTC
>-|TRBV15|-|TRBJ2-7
CATSRDFFEQYF
TGTGCCACCAGCAGGGATTTTTTCGAGCAGTACTTC
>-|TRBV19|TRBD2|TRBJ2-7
CASRLPGRQFGTYEQYF
TGTGCCAGTAGACTACCCGGGAGGCAATTTGGCACCTACGAGCAGTACTTC
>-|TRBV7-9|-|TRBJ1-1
CASSASNTEAFF
TGTGCCAGCAGCGCTTCAAACACTGAAGCTTTCTTT
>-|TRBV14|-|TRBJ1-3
CASSQGRPRSGNTIYF
TGTGCCAGCAGCCAAGGCCGACCCCGCTCTGGAAACACCATATATTTT
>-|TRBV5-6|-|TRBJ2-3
CASSRTTLPGGPTDTQYF
TGTGCCAGCAGCCGTACCACCCTCCCGGGGGGCCCTACAGATACGCAGTATTTT
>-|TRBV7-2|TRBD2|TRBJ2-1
CASSPLAGGDYNEQFF
TGTGCCAGCAGCCCGTTAGCGGGGGGGGATTACAATGAGCAGTTCTTC
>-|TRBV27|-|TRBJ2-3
CASGRAISGFSTDTQYF
TGTGCCAGTGGGCGGGCCATAAGCGGGTTTAGCACAGATACGCAGTATTTT
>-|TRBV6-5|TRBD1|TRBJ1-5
CASSKKGAGPQHF
TGTGCCAGCAGCAAGAAGGGGGCAGGGCCCCAGCATTTT
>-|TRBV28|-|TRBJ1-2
CASSLRRAWDGYTF
TGTGCCAGCAGTTTGAGGAGGGCGTGGGATGGCTACACCTTC
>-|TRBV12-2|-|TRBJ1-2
CASRPVGCPNYGYTF
TGTGCAAGTCGCCCCGTGGGGTGCCCTAACTATGGCTACACCTTC
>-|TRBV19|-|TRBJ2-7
CASSMSQVSSYEQYF
TGTGCCAGTAGTATGTCGCAGGTTTCCTCCTACGAGCAGTACTTC
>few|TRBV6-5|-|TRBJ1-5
CASGDQPQHF
TGTGCCAGCGGCGATCAGCCCCAGCATTTT
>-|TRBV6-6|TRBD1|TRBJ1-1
CASSRDSGTEAFF
TGTGCCAGCAGCAGGGACAGCGGGACTGAAGCTTTCTTT
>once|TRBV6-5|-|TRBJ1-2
CASSYSDYGYTF
TGTGCCAGCAGTTACTCGGATTATGGCTACACCTTC
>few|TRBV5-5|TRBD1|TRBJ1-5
CASSLTIRGSQPQHF
TGTGCCAGCAGCTTGACCATCAGGGGGAGTCAGCCCCAGCATTTT
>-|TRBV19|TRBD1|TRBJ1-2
CASSVTGGYGYTF
TGTGCCAGTAGTGTCACAGGGGGCTACGGCTACACCTTC
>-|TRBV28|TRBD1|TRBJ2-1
CASSLLTGGVDEQFF
TGTGCCAGCAGTTTATTGACAGGGGGGGTGGATGAGCAGTTCTTC
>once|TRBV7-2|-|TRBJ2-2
CASSPARGGGSGELFF
TGTGCCAGCAGCCCCGCTAGAGGAGGGGGGTCCGGGGAGCTGTTTTTT
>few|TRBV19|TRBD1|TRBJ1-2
CASSMRQGGGYTF
TGTGCCAGTAGTATGAGACAGGGAGGTGGCTACACCTTC
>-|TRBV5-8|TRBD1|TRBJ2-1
CASSLGLTGGLGEQFF
TGTGCCAGCAGCTTGGGTTTGACAGGGGGCTTAGGTGAGCAGTTCTTC
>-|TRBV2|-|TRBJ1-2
CASTRETRLVTF
TGTGCCAGCACAAGGGAAACCCGACTTGTAACCTTC
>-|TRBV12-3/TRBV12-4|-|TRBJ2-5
CASGRTAQETQYF
TGTGCCAGCGGAAGGACAGCCCAAGAGACCCAGTACTTC
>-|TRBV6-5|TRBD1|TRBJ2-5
CASSTDRVMSKTQYF
TGTGCCAGCAGCACCGACAGGGTGATGAGCAAGACCCAGTACTTC
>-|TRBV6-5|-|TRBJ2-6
CASKSTRSGANVLTF
TGTGCCAGCAAATCGACCCGCTCTGGGGCCAACGTCCTGACTTTC
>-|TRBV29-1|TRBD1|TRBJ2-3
CSVDRDRNTDTQYF
TGCAGCGTTGATCGGGACAGAAACACAGATACGCAGTATTTT
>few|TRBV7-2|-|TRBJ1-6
CASSLAIHTMGSPLHF
TGTGCCAGCAGCTTAGCAATACACACCATGGGTTCACCCCTCCACTTT
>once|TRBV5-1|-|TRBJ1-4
CASSLDTRATNEKLFF
TGCGCCAGCAGCTTGGACACGCGCGCAACTAATGAAAAACTGTTTTTT
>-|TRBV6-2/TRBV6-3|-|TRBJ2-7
CASTPMGASYEQYF
TGTGCCAGCACCCCGATGGGGGCCTCCTACGAGCAGTACTTC
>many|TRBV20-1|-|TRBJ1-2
CSAGNYGYTF
TGCAGTGCTGGTAACTATGGCTACACCTTC
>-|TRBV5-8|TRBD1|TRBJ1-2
CASNPSPGTGGARGYTF
TGTGCCAGCAACCCCAGTCCGGGGACAGGGGGCGCGAGGGGCTACACCTTC